What follows are 28 T cell receptor beta chains derived from one specimen sequenced in a study of cytomegalovirus exposure and HLA in healthy donors. The PCR made use of 60 Vbeta and 13 Jbeta primers. Sequencing used immunoSEQ multiplex PCR; TCRdb keeps in-frame clones, though not all of them. Among 150,000 to 200,000 clones listed, 80% were seen once. The sequencing sample was made of PBMCs. All receptors derive from a woman between 40 and 50 years old in good health and CMV-seronegative.

The V gene is TRBV4-3, the J gene TRBJ2-1; 7 bases are a match to TRBD2. There are 15 residues in the CDR3. The germline V gene encodes CDR1 LGHNA and CDR2 YSLEER. V gave up 0 bases and J gave up 4 bases; unmatched junction bases: 3. The CDR3 sequence is CASSQDAGEYNEQFF. The CDR3 DNA follows: TGCGCCAGCAGCCAAGATGCGGGAGAATACAATGAGCAGTTCTTC.

The count of this clone is one. The chain is built from TRBV10-2 and TRBJ1-2; TRBD1 matches 11 bases. The CDR3 covers 14 residues. V lost 5 bases, J lost 3 bases, and 2 bases stayed unmatched. The germline gives CDR1 WSHSY, CDR2 SAAADI. In DNA, the CDR3 is TGCGCCAGCAGTTCGGGACAGGGGGACTATGGCTACACCTTC. The encoded protein is CASSSGQGDYGYTF.

V is TRBV21-1 and J is TRBJ2-4; TRBD2 is taken as the D call from the table, unchecked against the DNA. TRBV21-1 is recorded as a pseudogene. The CDR3 is 21 residues long. Here the CDR3 DNA reads TGTGCCAGCAGCAAAGAGGAGGGTCGAGGGCGGGGGAAGCGGGCCAAAAACATTCAGTACTTC. This translates into CASSKEEGRGRGKRAKNIQYF.

The chain joins TRBV6-5 to TRBJ2-7; possible D gene TRBD1, 6 bases. V lost 3 bases and J lost 3, with 12 bases in between. The CDR3 has 14 residues. Germline CDR1 MNHEY, CDR2 SVGAGI. CDR3 region: CASSYRPGDYEQYF. CDR3 nucleotides: TGTGCCAGCAGTTATCGACCAGGGGACTACGAGCAGTACTTC.

The chain uses TRBV6-5 and TRBJ2-7, with 10 bases matching TRBD2. This CDR3 comprises 14 residues. CDR1 MNHEY and CDR2 SVGAGI come from the germline V gene. The junction had 6 bases not matched to a gene; V was cut back by 10 bases and J by 0 bases. CDR3 loop: CATTSGLFSYEQYF. CDR3 coding DNA: TGTGCCACGACTAGCGGGCTCTTCTCCTACGAGCAGTACTTC.

The gene calls are TRBV6-1 and TRBJ2-7; possibly TRBD2 for D (5 bases). This CDR3 has 14 amino acids. The germline V and J ends were trimmed by 1 base and 2 bases, with 9 bases remaining between them. The germline CDR1 and CDR2 sequences are MNHNS and SASEGT. CDR3 amino acids: CASSEVAGPYEQYV. The CDR3 region has the DNA TGTGCCAGCAGTGAAGTGGCGGGCCCCTACGAGCAGTACGTC.

The chain recombines TRBV27 with TRBJ1-2; 7 nucleotides match TRBD1. CDR3 size: 13 residues. With V trimmed by 6 bases and J by 7 bases, 8 bases remained unmatched. Germline assignment: CDR1 MNHEY and CDR2 SMNVEV (reference sequence). The CDR3 region has the DNA TGTGCCAGCAGCCTTGACAGGGTTTCTGGCTACACCTTC. Its translation: CASSLDRVSGYTF.

As to this clone: Sequence at one end of the junction differs from germline and may be a read error. The chain carries TRBV7-9 and TRBJ1-3, with TRBD1 as a possible D gene (6 bases). Germline V gives CDR1 SEHNR, CDR2 FQNEAQ (reference sequence). This CDR3 is built from 16 residues. The CDR3 is CSSSLGLGGSGNTIYF. The CDR3 region has the DNA TGTTCCAGCAGCTTGGGTCTAGGGGGCTCTGGAAACACCATATATTTT. Drawing the rest from reference TRBV7-9 and TRBJ1-3, the complete variable domain is DTGVSQNPRHKITKRGQNVTFRCDPISEHNRLYWYRQTLGQGPEFLTYFQNEAQLEKSRLLSDRFSAERPKGSFSTLEIQRTEQGDSAMYLCSSSLGLGGSGNTIYFGEGSWLTVV.

The V call is TRBV7-2, the J call TRBJ2-1; possible D gene TRBD1, 7 bases. The CDR3 spans 16 residues. V lost 4 bases to trimming and J lost 6 bases, with 19 bases between them. The V gene's germline CDR1 is SGHTA and CDR2 FQGNSA. In DNA form, the CDR3 reads TGTGCCAGCAGCTACCAGGGGGGTAAGGGGCGCAATGAGCAGTTCTTC. This codes for CASSYQGGKGRNEQFF.

The rearrangement joins TRBV28 to TRBJ2-2; the match to TRBD2 covers 11 bases. The CDR3 is 15 amino acids. J lost 6 bases, V lost 4 bases, and 4 bases had no gene match. CDR1 is MDHEN and CDR2 is SYDVKM in the germline V gene. The CDR3 DNA reads TGTGCCAGCAGTTCCCTAGCGGGAGGTTCCGGGGAGCTGTTTTTT. Its protein is CASSSLAGGSGELFF.

The J gene is TRBJ2-7, the V gene TRBV21-1; the DNA was not used to check the table's D call, TRBD2. TRBV21-1 corresponds to a pseudogene. CDR3 size: 16 residues. CDR3 bases: TGTGCCAACCTGCAATCGAGACTAGCGGAGACCTACGAGCAGTACTTC. Translating it yields CANLQSRLAETYEQYF.

On this clone: A junction end diverges from the germline sequence, so it may reflect a read error. Written as DNA, the CDR3 is TGTTCCAGCAGCTCTAGATCCAACACGGAACTCTATGGCTACACCTTC. Its protein product is CSSSSRSNTELYGYTF. J is TRBJ1-2 and V is TRBV7-9; D is undetermined. CDR3 length: 16 amino acids. Per germline, CDR1 SEHNR and CDR2 FQNEAQ (reference sequence).

This clone was counted only a few times. This chain connects TRBV11-3 to TRBJ2-2, with 11 bases identical to TRBD2. There are 20 residues in the CDR3. Germline CDR1 is SGHNT and CDR2 is YENEEA. With 0 bases clipped from V and 6 bases from J, the junction kept 15 bases outside the gene matches. CDR3 protein: CASSLDRWLAGGKEAGELFF. The DNA for the CDR3 is TGTGCCAGCAGCTTAGATAGGTGGCTAGCGGGAGGAAAGGAGGCCGGGGAGCTGTTTTTT.

The chain recombines TRBV11-2 with TRBJ2-7, with TRBD2 matching over 8 bases. The CDR3 has 17 amino acids. The germline CDR1 and CDR2 sequences are SGHAT and FQNNGV. The ends lost 1 base at V and 7 bases at J; junction bases unmatched: 15. CDR3 coding DNA: TGTGCCAGCAGCTTAGCCGCGGCGGGGAGCGGGAGAGGGGAGCAGTACTTC. It yields the protein CASSLAAAGSGRGEQYF.

V is TRBV30 and J is TRBJ2-5; D possibly corresponds to TRBD1 (6 bases). The assigned J gene may be wrong: the sequence end matches TRBJ2-7 better. CDR1 is GTSNPN and CDR2 is SVGIG in the germline V gene (reference sequence). The CDR3 runs 14 residues. CDR3 loop: CAWRSDSYSYEQYF. The CDR3 bases are TGTGCCTGGAGATCGGACAGTTACTCCTACGAGCAGTACTTC.

The CDR3 loop reads CASSFDSRMNTEAFF. In DNA form, the CDR3 reads TGTGCCAGCAGTTTCGACAGTCGTATGAACACTGAAGCTTTCTTT. The V gene is TRBV5-6, the J gene TRBJ1-1; perhaps TRBD1 as D (5 bases). The germline V gene has CDR1 SGHDT and CDR2 YYEEEE. V was trimmed by 5 bases and J by 0 bases, leaving 14 bases between them. This CDR3 is built from 15 residues.

V is TRBV19 and J is TRBJ1-1; D unclear. The germline CDR1 and CDR2 sequences are LNHDA and SQIVND (reference sequence). Trimming stripped 3 bases from V and 2 bases from J, with 25 bases between. There are 19 residues in the CDR3. The CDR3 DNA sequence: TGTGCCAGTAGTATTGATAAAAATCTGAGTGAGTTGTTCAACACTGAAGCTTTCTTT. It yields the protein CASSIDKNLSELFNTEAFF. The whole variable domain, remainder taken from reference TRBV19 and TRBJ1-1, is DGGITQSPKYLFRKEGQNVTLSCEQNLNHDAMYWYRQDPGQGLRLIYYSQIVNDFQKGDIAEGYSVSREKKESFPLTVTSAQKNPTAFYLCASSIDKNLSELFNTEAFFGQGTRLTVV.

This clone was detected only a few times. The genes are TRBV4-1 and TRBJ2-7, with D perhaps matching TRBD2 (6 bases). The V gene lost 4 bases and the J gene lost 0 bases, with 13 bases spanning the gap. CDR1 and CDR2 (germline): MGHRA, YSYEKL. The CDR3 spans 15 residues. As DNA, the CDR3 is TGCGCCAGCAGCCCCCGGGTAGCGGCCTCCTACGAGCAGTACTTC. It is translated as CASSPRVAASYEQYF.

The chain couples TRBV6-1 to TRBJ1-1; TRBD1 matches 9 bases. CDR1 and CDR2 (germline): MNHNS, SASEGT. The CDR3 contains 15 residues. V was pared by 6 bases and J by 6 bases, with 11 bases of the junction left unmatched. The CDR3 bases are TGTGCCAGCAGCCTCCCGGGACAGGGAAGGTCTGAAGCTTTCTTT. It yields the protein CASSLPGQGRSEAFF.

J is TRBJ2-1 and V is TRBV7-9; TRBD2 matches 7 bases. J lost 2 bases, V lost 5 bases, and 6 bases had no gene match. Germline lookup yields CDR1 SEHNR and CDR2 FQNEAQ (reference sequence). The CDR3 spans 15 residues. As DNA, the CDR3 is TGTGCCAGCAGCCCAGCGGGATCTGCCTACAATGAGCAGTTCTTC. This sequence encodes CASSPAGSAYNEQFF.

This clone was picked up one time. The V call is TRBV7-9, the J call TRBJ2-5, with TRBD2 matching over 10 bases. Germline V gene lookup returns CDR1 SEHNR and CDR2 FQNEAQ (reference sequence). V lost 3 bases to trimming and J lost 5 bases; unmatched junction nucleotides: 3. The CDR3 is 14 residues long. The CDR3 sequence is CASSLGSGGETQYF. The CDR3 region has the DNA TGTGCCAGCAGCTTGGGTAGCGGGGGGGAGACCCAGTACTTC. Full variable domain (missing parts from reference TRBV7-9 and TRBJ2-5): DTGVSQNPRHKITKRGQNVTFRCDPISEHNRLYWYRQTLGQGPEFLTYFQNEAQLEKSRLLSDRFSAERPKGSFSTLEIQRTEQGDSAMYLCASSLGSGGETQYFGPGTRLLVL.

The chain is built from TRBV4-1 and TRBJ2-5; maybe TRBD1 (5 bases). The V gene's germline CDR1 is MGHRA and CDR2 YSYEKL. This CDR3 is 16 amino acids long. The V gene lost 1 base and the J gene lost 5 bases, with 17 bases spanning the gap. CDR3 in amino acids: CASSQGVGHSFETQYF. CDR3 DNA: TGCGCCAGCAGCCAAGGAGTGGGGCACAGTTTCGAGACCCAGTACTTC.

V is TRBV19 and J is TRBJ1-3; possibly TRBD1 for D (5 bases). CDR3 length: 14 amino acids. V shed 5 bases and J shed 1 base, with 9 bases lying between them. CDR1 is LNHDA, CDR2 SQIVND, per germline (reference sequence). CDR3 nucleotide sequence: TGTGCCAGTAGTGTCGGGGGTTCTGGAAACACCATATATTTT. Encoded protein: CASSVGGSGNTIYF.

The chain combines TRBV7-3 with TRBJ2-1, with TRBD2 as a possible D gene (6 bases). Trimming removed 5 bases from V and 6 bases from J, with 17 bases in between. CDR1 is SGHTA, CDR2 FQGTGA, per germline. The CDR3 extends over 15 amino acids. The CDR3 is CASSALGTGTNEQFF. The DNA of the CDR3 is TGTGCCAGCAGCGCCTTGGGGACTGGAACCAATGAGCAGTTCTTC.

This clone was counted only a few times. V and J are TRBV6-6 and TRBJ2-7, with 7 nucleotides matching TRBD2. This CDR3 spans 14 amino acids. CDR1 is MNHNY, CDR2 SVGAGI, per germline (reference sequence). The junction had 4 bases not matched to a gene; V was cut back by 2 bases and J by 3 bases. The CDR3 is CASSYLSSGYEQYV. CDR3 sequence (DNA): TGTGCCAGCAGTTACCTCTCTAGCGGCTACGAGCAGTACGTC.

The J gene is TRBJ2-3, the V gene TRBV5-6; 10 bases line up with TRBD2. Germline-derived CDR1 and CDR2 are SGHDT and YYEEEE. J was trimmed by 0 bases and V by 4 bases; bases with no gene match: 8. This CDR3 comprises 17 residues. The CDR3 loop reads CASSIRTSGTSTDTQYF. The CDR3 DNA reads as TGTGCCAGCAGCATACGGACTAGCGGAACCAGCACAGATACGCAGTATTTT.

The J gene is TRBJ1-1, the V gene TRBV10-3, with 10 bases fitting TRBD1. Germline CDR1 reads ENHRY; CDR2 reads SYGVKD. The V and J ends lost 6 bases and 0 bases, in that order; junction bases with no gene match: 4. There are 15 residues in the CDR3. CDR3 nucleotides: TGTGCCATCAGCGGGACAGGGGAGATGAACACTGAAGCTTTCTTT. It encodes CAISGTGEMNTEAFF.

The chain joins TRBV30 to TRBJ2-3, with D unresolved. The germline V gene encodes CDR1 GTSNPN and CDR2 SVGIG (reference sequence). The CDR3 extends over 12 amino acids. Trimming took 1 base from V and 4 from J, leaving 6 bases between them. The CDR3 DNA is TGTGCCTGGAGTGCTCGAGCAGATACGCAGTATTTT. It translates to CAWSARADTQYF.